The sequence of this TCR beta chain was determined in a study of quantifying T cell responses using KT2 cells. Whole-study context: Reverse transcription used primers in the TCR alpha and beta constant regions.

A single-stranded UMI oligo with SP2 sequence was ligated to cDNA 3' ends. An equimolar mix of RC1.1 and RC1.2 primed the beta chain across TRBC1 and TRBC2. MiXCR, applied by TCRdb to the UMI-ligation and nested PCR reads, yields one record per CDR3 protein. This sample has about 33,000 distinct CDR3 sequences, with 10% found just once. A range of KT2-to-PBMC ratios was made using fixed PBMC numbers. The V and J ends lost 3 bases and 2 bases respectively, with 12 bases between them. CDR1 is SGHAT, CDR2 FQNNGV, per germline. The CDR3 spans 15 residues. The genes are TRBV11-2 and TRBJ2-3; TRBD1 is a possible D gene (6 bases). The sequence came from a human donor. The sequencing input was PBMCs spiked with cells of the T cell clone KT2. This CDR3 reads CASSLDRATTDTQYF. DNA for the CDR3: TGTGCCAGCAGCTTGGACAGAGCGACCACAGATACGCAGTATTTT.